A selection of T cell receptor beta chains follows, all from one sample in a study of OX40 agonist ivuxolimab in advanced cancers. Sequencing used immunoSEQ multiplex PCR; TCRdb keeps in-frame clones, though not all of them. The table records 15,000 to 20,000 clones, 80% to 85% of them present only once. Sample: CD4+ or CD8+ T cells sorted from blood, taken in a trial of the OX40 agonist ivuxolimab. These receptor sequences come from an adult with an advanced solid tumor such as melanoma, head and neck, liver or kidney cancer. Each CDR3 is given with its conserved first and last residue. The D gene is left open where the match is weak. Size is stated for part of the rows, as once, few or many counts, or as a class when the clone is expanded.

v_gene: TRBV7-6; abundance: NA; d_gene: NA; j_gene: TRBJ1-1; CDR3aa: CASSPYTKMNTEAFF; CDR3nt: TGTGCCAGCAGCCCCTATACGAAAATGAACACTGAAGCTTTCTTT
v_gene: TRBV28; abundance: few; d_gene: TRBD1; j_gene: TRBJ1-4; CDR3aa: CASSLGTGLNEKLFF; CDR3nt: TGTGCCAGCAGTTTGGGGACAGGTCTTAATGAAAAACTGTTTTTT
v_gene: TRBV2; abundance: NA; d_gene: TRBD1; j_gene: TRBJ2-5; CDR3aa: CASRARTGGFSGETQYF; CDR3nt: TGTGCCAGCAGGGCCCGGACAGGGGGCTTTAGCGGGGAGACCCAGTACTTC
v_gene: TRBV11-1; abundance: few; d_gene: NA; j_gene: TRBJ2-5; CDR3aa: CASSLGEPEETQYF; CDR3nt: TGTGCCAGCAGCTTAGGAGAGCCAGAAGAGACCCAGTACTTC
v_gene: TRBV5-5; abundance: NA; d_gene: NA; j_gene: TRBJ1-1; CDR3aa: CASRQGAEAFF; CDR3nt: TGTGCCAGCAGACAGGGTGCTGAAGCTTTCTTT
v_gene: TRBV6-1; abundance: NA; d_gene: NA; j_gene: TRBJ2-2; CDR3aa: CASSEAGISTGELFF; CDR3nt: TGTGCCAGCAGTGAAGCGGGCATCAGTACCGGGGAGCTGTTTTTT
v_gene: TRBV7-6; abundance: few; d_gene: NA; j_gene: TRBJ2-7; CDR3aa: CASSLGQDYEQYF; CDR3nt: TGTGCCAGCAGCTTAGGGCAGGACTACGAGCAGTACTTC
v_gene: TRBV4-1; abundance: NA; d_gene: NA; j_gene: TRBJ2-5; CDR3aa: CASSQAIATETQYF; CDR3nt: TGCGCCAGCAGCCAAGCCATAGCGACGGAGACCCAGTACTTC
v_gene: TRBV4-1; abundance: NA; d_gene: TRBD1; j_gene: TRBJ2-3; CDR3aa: CASSRWTGEVDTQYF; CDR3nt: TGCGCCAGCAGCCGGTGGACAGGGGAAGTAGATACGCAGTATTTT
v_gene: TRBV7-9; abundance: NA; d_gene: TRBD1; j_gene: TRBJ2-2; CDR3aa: CASSSRQGVGTGELFF; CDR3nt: TGTGCCAGCAGCTCCAGACAGGGGGTTGGAACCGGGGAGCTGTTTTTT
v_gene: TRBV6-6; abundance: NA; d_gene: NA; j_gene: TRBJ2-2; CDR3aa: CASSRTIPGTGELFF; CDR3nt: TGTGCCAGCAGTAGGACTATTCCCGGCACCGGGGAGCTGTTTTTT
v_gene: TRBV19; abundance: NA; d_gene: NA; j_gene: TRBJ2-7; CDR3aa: CASSPIIGEQYF; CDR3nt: TGTGCCAGTAGTCCCATCATTGGAGAGCAGTACTTC
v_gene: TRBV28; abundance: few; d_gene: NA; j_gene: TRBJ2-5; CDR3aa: CASSLQETQYF; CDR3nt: TGTGCCAGCAGTTTGCAAGAGACCCAGTACTTC
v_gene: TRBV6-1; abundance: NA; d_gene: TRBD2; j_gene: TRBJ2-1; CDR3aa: CASSGTSGSLNEQFF; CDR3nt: TGTGCCAGCAGTGGGACTAGCGGGTCCCTCAATGAGCAGTTCTTC
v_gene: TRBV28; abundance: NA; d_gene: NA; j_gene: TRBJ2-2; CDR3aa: CASSLRAGPTGELFF; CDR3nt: TGTGCCAGCAGTTTGAGGGCTGGGCCAACCGGGGAGCTGTTTTTT